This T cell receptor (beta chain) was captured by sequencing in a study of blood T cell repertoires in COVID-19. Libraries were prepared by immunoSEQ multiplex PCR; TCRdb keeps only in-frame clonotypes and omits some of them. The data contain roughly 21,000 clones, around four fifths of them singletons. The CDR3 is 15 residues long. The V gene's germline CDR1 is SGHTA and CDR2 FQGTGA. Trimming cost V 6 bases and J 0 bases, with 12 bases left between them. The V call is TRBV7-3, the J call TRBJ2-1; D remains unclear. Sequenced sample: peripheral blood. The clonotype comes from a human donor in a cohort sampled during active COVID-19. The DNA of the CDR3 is TGTGCCAGCAGTCCTGGTCCACTCTCCTACAATGAGCAGTTCTTC. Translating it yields CASSPGPLSYNEQFF. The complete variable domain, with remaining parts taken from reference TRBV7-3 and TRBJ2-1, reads GAGVSQTPSNKVTEKGKYVELRCDPISGHTALYWYRQSLGQGPEFLIYFQGTGAADDSGLPNDRFFAVRPEGSVSTLKIQRTERGDSAVYLCASSPGPLSYNEQFFGPGTRLTVL.